This T cell receptor (beta chain) was identified in a study of blood T cell repertoires in COVID-19. Study-wide context: The analysed material was cDNA or gDNA that came from T cells, B-cell-depleted T cells, or PBMCs.

In the original workflow: For nucleated cells, counts were estimated from reference gene primer amplification. Produced via immunoSEQ multiplex PCR; TCRdb's table is partial and in-frame only. The D gene and trimming were derived from the DNA, and the V and J assignments and clone size from that table. This sample has about 150,000 clones, with 70% to 90% found just once. The CDR3 runs to 14 residues. V lost 7 bases to trimming and J lost 9 bases, with 19 bases between them. From germline, CDR1 is LNHDA and CDR2 SQIVND (reference sequence). Study members were between about 18 and 90 years old and lived in 20 to 30 US regions. Participant-given clinical history determined each cohort assignment.

The chain links TRBV19 to TRBJ1-5; D ambiguous. The sequenced sample was PBMCs or T cells enriched from blood (not recorded which). The TCR comes from a woman in her fifties or sixties with acute COVID-19. The CDR3 nucleotides are TGTGCCAGTACACTTGGCGAGGCCCAGCGGCCCCAGCATTTT. Protein: CASTLGEAQRPQHF.